One sample yielded the 3 T cell receptor beta chains listed below, sequenced in a study of post-analysis software for immune sequencing data. Study findings and constraints: Compared with controls, patients had more of about 5 TRBV segments, including TRBV5-6, TRBV5-1 and TRBV20-1.

Researchers reported that TCR beta cDNA libraries carried unique molecular identifiers. One entry per CDR3 protein, called by TCRdb with MiXCR from the PCR reads. The sample has roughly 800,000 distinct CDR3 sequences, roughly 46% seen once. These receptors' targets are unknown. Sequences were obtained from blood. All receptors come from a girl between 5 and 17 years old with multiple sclerosis.

V usage is TRBV5-1 and J usage is TRBJ2-7, with TRBD2 as a possible D gene (5 bases). This CDR3 contains 13 residues. Germline V gene sequence: CDR1 SGHRS, CDR2 YFSETQ. V gave up 6 bases and J gave up 2 bases, with 12 bases separating them. Here the CDR3 reads CASNDGITYEQYF. CDR3 nucleotides: TGCGCCAGCAATGACGGGATAACCTACGAGCAGTACTTC.

A word on this clonotype: One end of the junction does not line up with germline, which may come from a read error. This chain connects TRBV9 to TRBJ2-1; no reliable D call. There are 15 residues in the CDR3. Germline V lookup: CDR1 SGDLS, CDR2 YYNGEE. CDR3 region: CAGSPTPQEYNEQFF. The DNA for the CDR3 is TGTGCCGGCAGCCCAACCCCGCAGGAGTACAATGAGCAGTTCTTC. The full variable domain, its missing parts supplied by reference TRBV9 and TRBJ2-1, is DSGVTQTPKHLITATGQRVTLRCSPRSGDLSVYWYQQSLDQGLQFLIQYYNGEERAKGNILERFSAQQFPDLHSELNLSSLELGDSALYFCAGSPTPQEYNEQFFGPGTRLTVL.

The chain recombines TRBV29-1 with TRBJ1-5; D uncertain. V was clipped by 5 bases and J by 4 bases, with 21 bases between them. The CDR3 is 16 amino acids. The germline gives CDR1 SQVTM, CDR2 ANQGSEA. The CDR3 DNA reads TGCAGCGTTCCGGCCAGGAGTCCCTTTATTAATCAGCCCCAGCATTTT. It yields the protein CSVPARSPFINQPQHF.